Shown below are 18 T cell receptor beta chains from a single sample sequenced in a study of blood T cell repertoires in COVID-19. The protocol was immunoSEQ multiplex PCR, while the TCRdb copy is restricted to in-frame clones and leaves out a portion. The repertoire includes hundreds of thousands of clones, around nine tenths of them detected once, and 1.3% sits in the top ten. What was sequenced was peripheral blood. The receptors shown here come from a man in his 70s with acute or convalescent COVID-19.

The chain recombines TRBV7-2 with TRBJ1-5; 7 positions match TRBD1. CDR3 size: 16 residues. Germline V lookup: CDR1 SGHTA, CDR2 FQGNSA. With 1 base clipped from V and 4 bases from J, the junction kept 7 bases outside the gene matches. CDR3 nucleotides: TGTGCCAGCAGCTTAGGCTCACAGGGGATGAATCAGCCCCAGCATTTT. The encoded protein is CASSLGSQGMNQPQHF.

The rearrangement joins TRBV27 to TRBJ1-6; 7 bases match TRBD1. V trimming: 3 bases; J trimming: 10 bases; junction bases outside the gene matches: 6. Germline-derived CDR1 and CDR2 are MNHEY and SMNVEV (reference sequence). This CDR3 region has 14 residues. This CDR3 reads CASSFRRGESPLHF. In nucleotides, the CDR3 is TGTGCCAGCAGTTTCCGCAGGGGGGAATCACCCCTCCACTTT.

The chain couples TRBV27 to TRBJ1-6, with D uncertain. V lost 1 base and J lost 8, with 6 bases in between. The CDR3 contains 13 residues. Germline V gene lookup returns CDR1 MNHEY and CDR2 SMNVEV (reference sequence). Here the CDR3 DNA reads TGTGCCAGCAGTTTATTCGGGGATTCACCCCTCCACTTT. Its protein product is CASSLFGDSPLHF.

The table lists this clone with a count of one. The genes are TRBV3-1 (or the pseudogene TRBV3-2) and TRBJ1-6; the D gene is possibly TRBD1 (6 bases). The CDR3 sequence is 15 residues long. Looked up from germline, CDR1 is LGHDT and CDR2 is YNNKEL (reference sequence). V gave up 4 bases and J gave up 4 bases, with 11 bases separating them. CDR3 amino acids: CASSPQDSYNSPLHF. DNA of the CDR3: TGTGCCAGCAGCCCCCAGGACAGTTATAATTCACCCCTCCACTTT.

This clone was counted only a few times. V and J are TRBV6-2 or TRBV6-3 and TRBJ1-3; tentatively, D is TRBD1 (5 bases). Trimming pared 2 bases from V and 3 bases from J, leaving 11 bases between. Germline loops: CDR1 MNHEY, CDR2 SVGEGT. The CDR3 loop spans 15 amino acids. As DNA, the CDR3 is TGTGCCAGCAGTTACCCTGCGGGGGTTGGAAACACCATATATTTT. Its translation is CASSYPAGVGNTIYF.

The rearrangement uses TRBV19 and TRBJ2-1, with a weak D call TRBD1 (6 bases). The germline V gene encodes CDR1 LNHDA and CDR2 SQIVND (reference sequence). The CDR3 runs to 19 residues. With 4 bases removed from V and 0 bases from J, the gap between germline ends came to 22 bases. This CDR3 reads CASSTPTGFPLHSYNEQFF. The CDR3 DNA sequence: TGTGCCAGTAGTACCCCGACAGGATTCCCTTTGCACTCCTACAATGAGCAGTTCTTC.

The chain joins TRBV7-6 to TRBJ1-1; 7 bases fit TRBD1. The CDR3 has 18 residues. The junction had 15 bases not matched to a gene; V was cut back by 1 base and J by 4 bases. In germline, CDR1 is SGHVS, CDR2 FNYEAQ. The CDR3 nucleotides are TGTGCCAGCAGCTTAGAGGCACCAAGAAGGGGGCAGGGCACTGAAGCTTTCTTT. It is translated as CASSLEAPRRGQGTEAFF.

V usage is TRBV7-2 and J usage is TRBJ2-6; 7 bases agree with TRBD1. CDR1 and CDR2 (germline): SGHTA, FQGNSA. J was trimmed by 2 bases and V by 5 bases; bases with no gene match: 12. The length of the CDR3 is 18 residues. The CDR3 DNA reads as TGTGCCAGCAGCCAGTGGTGGGGTACAGGGGCTGGGGCCAACGTCCTGACTTTC. This sequence encodes CASSQWWGTGAGANVLTF.

The chain carries TRBV3-1 (or the pseudogene TRBV3-2) and TRBJ2-5; D gene unclear. Between the trimmed V and J ends, which lost 4 bases and 5 bases, there was a span of 14 bases. Germline V gene sequence: CDR1 LGHDT, CDR2 YNNKEL (reference sequence). The CDR3 sequence is 14 residues long. CDR3 DNA sequence: TGTGCCAGCAGCCCCCGGGTACCCTCGGAGACCCAGTACTTC. Protein: CASSPRVPSETQYF.

This sequence joins TRBV15 and TRBJ2-5; possible D gene TRBD2, 5 bases. This CDR3 spans 15 amino acids. Between the trimmed V and J ends, which lost 3 bases and 4 bases, there was a span of 15 bases. CDR1 is LNHNV and CDR2 is YYDKDF in the germline V gene (reference sequence). The chain's CDR3 is CATSRGGSGRETQYF. CDR3 sequence (DNA): TGTGCCACCAGCAGGGGTGGGAGTGGCCGAGAGACCCAGTACTTC. The full variable domain, its missing parts supplied by reference TRBV15 and TRBJ2-5, is DAMVIQNPRYQVTQFGKPVTLSCSQTLNHNVMYWYQQKSSQAPKLLFHYYDKDFNNEADTPDNFQSRRPNTSFCFLDIRSPGLGDTAMYLCATSRGGSGRETQYFGPGTRLLVL.

The chain links TRBV10-2 to TRBJ1-5; 8 nucleotides agree with TRBD1. Per the germline V gene, CDR1 is WSHSY and CDR2 is SAAADI. V gave up 6 bases and J gave up 1 base; unmatched junction bases: 5. CDR3 length: 15 amino acids. CDR3 amino acids: CASRGTGSSNQPQHF. In DNA form, the CDR3 reads TGCGCCAGCAGGGGGACAGGCTCCAGCAATCAGCCCCAGCATTTT.

This clone was counted a single time. The chain uses TRBV5-4 and TRBJ2-3, with 9 bases matching TRBD1. Losses at the gene ends were 3 bases for V and 8 bases for J; bases not matched to a gene: 10. Germline V CDR1 and CDR2: SGHNT, YYREEE (reference sequence). The CDR3 is 15 amino acids. The CDR3 here is CASSSPGQGDLTQYF. CDR3 in DNA: TGTGCCAGCAGCTCTCCGGGACAGGGAGATCTTACGCAGTATTTT.

The chain joins TRBV7-3 to TRBJ2-1; 7 bases fit TRBD2. This CDR3 has 13 amino acids. The junction had 1 base not matched to a gene; V was cut back by 4 bases and J by 4 bases. In germline, CDR1 is SGHTA, CDR2 FQGTGA. The CDR3 region has the DNA TGTGCCAGCAGCTGGGACTATTACAATGAGCAGTTCTTC. Its protein product is CASSWDYYNEQFF.

This chain joins TRBV3-1 (or the pseudogene TRBV3-2) and TRBJ1-1; D gene ambiguous. The germline gives CDR1 LGHDT, CDR2 YNNKEL (reference sequence). The V and J ends lost 8 bases and 4 bases respectively, with 17 bases between them. The CDR3 consists of 14 residues. CDR3 amino acids: CASQALSRSTEAFF. In DNA, the CDR3 is TGTGCCAGCCAAGCGCTAAGTAGATCCACTGAAGCTTTCTTT.

The gene calls are TRBV5-1 and TRBJ2-5, with D perhaps TRBD1 (6 bases). V lost 1 base, J lost 4 bases, and 20 bases lay in between. The CDR3 runs to 17 residues. The germline gives CDR1 SGHRS, CDR2 YFSETQ. The CDR3 spells CASSLLPSDRYSETQYF. DNA of the CDR3: TGCGCCAGCAGCTTGCTTCCTTCGGACAGATATTCAGAGACCCAGTACTTC. The variable domain in full, completed from reference TRBV5-1 and TRBJ2-5, reads KAGVTQTPRYLIKTRGQQVTLSCSPISGHRSVSWYQQTPGQGLQFLFEYFSETQRNKGNFPGRFSGRQFSNSRSEMNVSTLELGDSALYLCASSLLPSDRYSETQYFGPGTRLLVL.

The J gene is TRBJ2-5, the V gene TRBV28, with 11 positions matching TRBD1. Germline V lookup: CDR1 MDHEN, CDR2 SYDVKM. V shed 4 bases, J shed 4 bases, and the junction held 2 bases outside the gene matches. CDR3 size: 14 residues. DNA for the CDR3: TGTGCCAGCAGTTGGACAGGGGGCGGAGAGACCCAGTACTTC. Translation gives CASSWTGGGETQYF.

About this clone: It may be a read error: a sequence one base away is much more abundant. Other nucleotide sequences from this sample produce the same CDR3. The chain joins TRBV29-1 to TRBJ2-1; D uncertain. V lost 4 bases and J 4 bases, leaving 5 bases between the germline ends. The CDR3 covers 11 residues. Germline CDR1 is SQVTM and CDR2 is ANQGSEA. The CDR3 DNA is TGCAGCGTTGTCCTTTACAATGAGCAGTTCTTC. Protein sequence: CSVVLYNEQFF.

V usage is TRBV5-1 and J usage is TRBJ2-7, with a possible D match to TRBD1 (7 bases). The germline V and J ends were trimmed by 9 bases and 12 bases, with 13 bases remaining between them. Germline CDR1 SGHRS, CDR2 YFSETQ. The CDR3 is 9 residues long. Here the CDR3 DNA reads TGCGCCATAAGACAGGGACTGTACTTC. Translated: CAIRQGLYF.